The 12 T cell receptor beta chains reported below all come from one sample, sequenced in a study of preoperative IRX-2 immunotherapy in early breast cancer. This table comes from immunoSEQ multiplex PCR, and its TCRdb copy is limited to in-frame clones, with some not included. Of 2,000 to 2,500 clones in the sample, approximately 78% were seen once. Treatment denoted: preoperative locoregional IRX-2 cytokine immunotherapy. The sequencing used tumor tissue, collected before IRX-2 immunotherapy. The receptors derive from a human donor with breast cancer.

The J gene is TRBJ1-1, the V gene TRBV30, with unresolved D. CDR3 size: 13 residues. V lost 2 bases, J lost 1 base, and 8 bases lay in between. CDR1 is GTSNPN and CDR2 is SVGIG in the germline V gene (reference sequence). The CDR3 loop is CAWSWRGNTEAFF. The CDR3 bases are TGTGCCTGGAGTTGGCGAGGGAACACTGAAGCTTTCTTT.

The sample holds a few counts of this clone. V is TRBV18 and J is TRBJ2-4; 13 nucleotides match TRBD2. The germline V gene encodes CDR1 KGHSH and CDR2 LQKENI. The V gene end was trimmed by 5 bases and the J gene end by 0 bases; junction bases not matched to a gene: 4. This CDR3 spans 17 amino acids. The CDR3 region has the DNA TGTGCCAGCTCATCGGGACTAGCGGGGCTAGCCAAAAACATTCAGTACTTC. Residues: CASSSGLAGLAKNIQYF.

The chain couples TRBV9 to TRBJ2-4; 8 bases line up with TRBD1. Germline V gene data show CDR1 as SGDLS and CDR2 as YYNGEE. Trimming removed 4 bases from V and 0 bases from J; junction bases left unmatched: 9. This CDR3 region has 17 residues. The CDR3 here is CASSWGQDNLAKNIQYF. The DNA of the CDR3 is TGTGCCAGCAGCTGGGGACAGGACAATCTAGCCAAAAACATTCAGTACTTC.

In the case of this clone: Sequence at one end of the junction differs from germline and may be a read error. The V and J genes are TRBV6-8 and TRBJ2-7, with TRBD1 matching over 9 bases. The CDR3 loop spans 14 amino acids. CDR1 and CDR2 from the germline V gene are MNHGY and SAAAGT. The CDR3 spells CASSGLNDRGGPNF. DNA for the CDR3: TGTGCCAGCAGCGGCCTAAACGACAGGGGGGGCCCAAACTTC.

CDR3 bases: TGTGCCAGCCGCTATGACTCTGGTCAGCCCCAGCATTTT. It codes for CASRYDSGQPQHF. V is TRBV6-8 and J is TRBJ1-5; D unresolved. Germline values: CDR1 MNHGY, CDR2 SAAAGT. The CDR3 spans 13 residues. The V and J ends lost 8 bases and 6 bases respectively, with 14 bases between them.

This clone was observed a few times. This chain uses TRBV5-1 with TRBJ1-1, with unresolved D. Trimming left V 1 base short and J 3 bases short, with 10 bases between. Germline V gene data show CDR1 as SGHRS and CDR2 as YFSETQ. The CDR3 runs 14 residues. Written as DNA, the CDR3 is TGCGCCAGCAGCTTGTCGGGAGGAGACACTGAAGCTTTCTTT. Its protein product is CASSLSGGDTEAFF.

This chain connects TRBV11-3 to TRBJ2-4, with 12 bases identical to TRBD2. Germline CDR1 and CDR2: SGHNT and YENEEA. CDR3 size: 15 residues. After removal of 4 bases from V and 8 bases from J, the junction contained 6 bases not matched to a gene. CDR3 protein: CASSSRLAGVHIQYF. The CDR3 nucleotides read TGTGCCAGCAGCTCAAGACTAGCGGGAGTCCACATTCAGTACTTC. Using reference TRBV11-3 and TRBJ2-4 for the parts outside the CDR3, the full variable domain is EAGVVQSPRYKIIEKKQPVAFWCNPISGHNTLYWYLQNLGQGPELLIRYENEEAVDDSQLPKDRFSAERLKGVDSTLKIQPAELGDSAVYLCASSSRLAGVHIQYFGAGTRLSVL.

The V and J genes are TRBV19 and TRBJ2-7; a possible D gene is TRBD1 (5 bases). The CDR3 totals 14 residues. Trimming pared 6 bases from V and 0 bases from J, leaving 12 bases between. Germline V gene lookup returns CDR1 LNHDA and CDR2 SQIVND (reference sequence). CDR3 in amino acids: CASSGHPVSYEQYF. The CDR3 DNA reads TGTGCCAGTAGCGGACATCCCGTCTCCTACGAGCAGTACTTC. Variable domain in full (rest from reference TRBV19 and TRBJ2-7): DGGITQSPKYLFRKEGQNVTLSCEQNLNHDAMYWYRQDPGQGLRLIYYSQIVNDFQKGDIAEGYSVSREKKESFPLTVTSAQKNPTAFYLCASSGHPVSYEQYFGPGTRLTVT.

The V and J genes are TRBV4-1 and TRBJ1-2, with TRBD1 identical over 7 bases. J was trimmed by 11 bases and V by 4 bases; bases with no gene match: 13. This CDR3 comprises 14 residues. In germline, CDR1 is MGHRA, CDR2 YSYEKL. DNA of the CDR3: TGCGCCAGCAGCCCCGATAGGTTTACAGGGGAGTACACCTTC. Amino acids: CASSPDRFTGEYTF.

This chain uses TRBV29-1 with TRBJ2-3; D perhaps matches TRBD2 (6 bases). In germline, CDR1 is SQVTM, CDR2 ANQGSEA. The V end lost 6 bases, the J end lost 0 bases, and 10 bases lay between the germline ends. The CDR3 sequence is 13 residues long. CDR3 coding DNA: TGCAGCGTCCACGGGGGAAGCACAGATACGCAGTATTTT. Amino acid sequence: CSVHGGSTDTQYF.

The chain joins TRBV19 to TRBJ1-1; D gene unclear. Trimming took off 5 bases at V and 0 bases at J, with 19 bases between the two ends. This CDR3 is built from 17 residues. Germline V gene lookup returns CDR1 LNHDA and CDR2 SQIVND (reference sequence). The DNA for the CDR3 is TGTGCCAGTAGTTTCAATCTCGGACGGATAATGAACACTGAAGCTTTCTTT. The encoded protein is CASSFNLGRIMNTEAFF.

The J gene is TRBJ2-1, the V gene TRBV6-8; possible D gene TRBD2, 5 bases. The CDR3 extends over 15 amino acids. V was clipped by 2 bases and J by 5 bases, with 13 bases between them. Germline V gene lookup returns CDR1 MNHGY and CDR2 SAAAGT. CDR3 nucleotide sequence: TGTGCCAGCAGTTACGGAGGATCGTTTAACAATGAGCAGTTCTTC. It specifies CASSYGGSFNNEQFF.